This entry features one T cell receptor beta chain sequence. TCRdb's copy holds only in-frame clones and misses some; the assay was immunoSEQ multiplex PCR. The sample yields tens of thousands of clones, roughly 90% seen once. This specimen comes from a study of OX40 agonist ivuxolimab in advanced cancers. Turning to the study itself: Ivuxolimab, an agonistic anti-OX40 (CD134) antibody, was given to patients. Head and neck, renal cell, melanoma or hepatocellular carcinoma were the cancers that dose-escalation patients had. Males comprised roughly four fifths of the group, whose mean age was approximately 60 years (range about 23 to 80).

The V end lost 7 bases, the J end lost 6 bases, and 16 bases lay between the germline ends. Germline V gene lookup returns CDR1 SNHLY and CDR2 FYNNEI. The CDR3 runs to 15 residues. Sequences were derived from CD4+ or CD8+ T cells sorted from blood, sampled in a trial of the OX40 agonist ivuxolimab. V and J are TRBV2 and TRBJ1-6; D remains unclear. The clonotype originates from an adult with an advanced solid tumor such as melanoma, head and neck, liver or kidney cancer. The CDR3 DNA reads TGTGCCAGCATCGAACCGGGGAGGTCTAATTCACCCCTCCACTTT. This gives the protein CASIEPGRSNSPLHF.